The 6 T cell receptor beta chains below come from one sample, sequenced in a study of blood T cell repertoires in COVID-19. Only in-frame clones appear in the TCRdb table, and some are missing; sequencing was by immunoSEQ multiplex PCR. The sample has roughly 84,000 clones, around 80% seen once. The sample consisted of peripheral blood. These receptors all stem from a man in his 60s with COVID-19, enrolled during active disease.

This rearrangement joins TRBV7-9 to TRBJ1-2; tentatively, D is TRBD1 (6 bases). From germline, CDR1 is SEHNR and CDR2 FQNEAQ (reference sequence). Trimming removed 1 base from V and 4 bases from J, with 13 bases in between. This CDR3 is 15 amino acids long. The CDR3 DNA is TGTGCCAGCAGCTTAGAGGCGGGGGCAGGCTATGGCTACACCTTC. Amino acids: CASSLEAGAGYGYTF. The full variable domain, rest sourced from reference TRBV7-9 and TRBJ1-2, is DTGVSQNPRHKITKRGQNVTFRCDPISEHNRLYWYRQTLGQGPEFLTYFQNEAQLEKSRLLSDRFSAERPKGSFSTLEIQRTEQGDSAMYLCASSLEAGAGYGYTFGSGTRLTVV.

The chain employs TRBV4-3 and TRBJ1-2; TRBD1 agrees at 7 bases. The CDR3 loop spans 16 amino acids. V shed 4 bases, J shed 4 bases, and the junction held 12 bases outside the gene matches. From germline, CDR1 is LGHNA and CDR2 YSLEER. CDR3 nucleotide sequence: TGCGCCAGCAGCCCTAACCTCCTCGGACAGGTCTATGGCTACACCTTC. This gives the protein CASSPNLLGQVYGYTF.

CDR3 sequence (DNA): TGTGCCATCAGTGGGGACAGGGGAACGGAACAGCCCCAGCATTTT. Translated: CAISGDRGTEQPQHF. The J gene is TRBJ1-5, the V gene TRBV10-3, with 10 bases aligning to TRBD1. Germline CDR1 is ENHRY and CDR2 is SYGVKD. The J segment lost 7 bases and the V segment lost 4 bases, leaving 7 bases of the junction unmatched. The CDR3 covers 15 residues.

CDR3 protein: CSAKSGETEAFF. The CDR3 coding sequence is TGCAGCGCAAAGTCAGGGGAGACTGAAGCTTTCTTT. The chain uses TRBV29-1 and TRBJ1-1; the D gene is possibly TRBD1 (6 bases). Germline V gene data show CDR1 as SQVTM and CDR2 as ANQGSEA. V lost 7 bases and J 5 bases, leaving 14 bases between the germline ends. CDR3 size: 12 residues.

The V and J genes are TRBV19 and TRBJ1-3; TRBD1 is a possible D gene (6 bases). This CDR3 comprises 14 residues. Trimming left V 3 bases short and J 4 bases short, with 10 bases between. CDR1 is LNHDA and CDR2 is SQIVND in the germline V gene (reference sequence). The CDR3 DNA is TGTGCCAGTAGTATCACAGGGCCCGGAAACACCATATATTTT. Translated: CASSITGPGNTIYF.

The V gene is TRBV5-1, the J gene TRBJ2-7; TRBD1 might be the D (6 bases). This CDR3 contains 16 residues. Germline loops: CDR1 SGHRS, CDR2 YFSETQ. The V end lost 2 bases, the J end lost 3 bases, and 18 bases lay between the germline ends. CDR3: CASSLGQPLGSYEQYF. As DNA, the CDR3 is TGCGCCAGCAGCTTAGGACAGCCTCTTGGGAGCTACGAGCAGTACTTC. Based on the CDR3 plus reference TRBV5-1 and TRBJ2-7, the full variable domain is KAGVTQTPRYLIKTRGQQVTLSCSPISGHRSVSWYQQTPGQGLQFLFEYFSETQRNKGNFPGRFSGRQFSNSRSEMNVSTLELGDSALYLCASSLGQPLGSYEQYFGPGTRLTVT.